Listed below are T cell receptor beta chains from one sample, sequenced in a study of T cell changes during pregnancy in multiple sclerosis. Assay: immunoSEQ multiplex PCR; the TCRdb copy retains only in-frame clones and omits some. The table lists about 89,000 clones, around 94% of them singletons. The sequenced sample was peripheral blood, obtained in the third trimester of pregnancy. Source of these receptors: a female donor with multiple sclerosis, enrolled in a pregnancy study. The CDR3 runs from the conserved cysteine through the conserved F or W. The D gene is left open where the match is weak. Clone size appears in some rows only: once, few, many, or a class for an expanded clone.

>TRBV4-1|NA|TRBJ2-3|NA
TGCGCCAGCAGCCAGACCCCGGGCGGGGCGCCAGATACGCAGTATTTT
CASSQTPGGAPDTQYF
>TRBV5-1|TRBD1|TRBJ1-4|NA
TGCGCCAGCAGCTTGGGTGATGCGACAGGGGCCAAAAAACTGTTTTTT
CASSLGDATGAKKLFF
>TRBV30|TRBD2|TRBJ2-7|NA
TGTGCCTGGAGTCCGGGACTAGCTTCCTACGAGCAGTACTTC
CAWSPGLASYEQYF
>TRBV11-3|TRBD2|TRBJ2-2|NA
TGTGCCAGCAGCCCGAGGACTAGCGGGAGCGGGAACACCGGGGAGCTGTTTTTT
CASSPRTSGSGNTGELFF
>TRBV11-2|NA|TRBJ2-7|NA
TGTGCCAGCAGCTTAGCGTACCGCAGGCATTCCTACGAGCAGTACTTC
CASSLAYRRHSYEQYF
>TRBV2|TRBD2|TRBJ2-2|NA
TGTGCCAGCAAAGTTCGGGGGGGAAACACCGGGGAGCTGTTTTTT
CASKVRGGNTGELFF
>TRBV4-2|TRBD2|TRBJ2-7|once
TGTGCCAGCAGCCCCTGGACTAGCGGGAACTACGAGCAGTACTTC
CASSPWTSGNYEQYF
>TRBV5-5|TRBD1|TRBJ2-2|few
TGTGCCAGCAGCTTGACAGGGGGCGCCGGAACCGGGGAGCTGTTTTTT
CASSLTGGAGTGELFF
>TRBV5-4|TRBD1|TRBJ1-2|NA
TGTGCCAGCAGCGGTGGACAGGCGGCGACCTATGGCTACACCTTC
CASSGGQAATYGYTF
>TRBV9|NA|TRBJ2-1|once
TGTGCCAGCAGCGTAGCGGGGGTCAATGAGCAGTTCTTC
CASSVAGVNEQFF
>TRBV27|NA|TRBJ2-1|NA
TGTGCCAGCAGTTTTGGGGCAGGGGTTAACAATGAGCAGTTCTTC
CASSFGAGVNNEQFF
>TRBV10-1|NA|TRBJ2-2|NA
TGCGCCAGCAGGGCAGCGGAGAACACCGGGGAGCTGTTTTTT
CASRAAENTGELFF
>TRBV5-4|TRBD1|TRBJ1-4|NA
TGTGCCAGCAGCGACCCGACAGGGAATGCTGAAAAACTGTTTTTT
CASSDPTGNAEKLFF
>TRBV5-6|NA|TRBJ1-2|NA
TGTGCCAGCAGCCCAGGAATAGGCTACACCTTC
CASSPGIGYTF
>TRBV27|TRBD1|TRBJ1-1|NA
TGTGCCAGCAGATTCGACAGGGGAACTCACACTGAAGCTTTCTTT
CASRFDRGTHTEAFF
>TRBV6-5|NA|TRBJ1-4|NA
TGTGCCAGCAGCGCCTCGGGTGAAAAACTGTTTTTT
CASSASGEKLFF
>TRBV30|NA|TRBJ2-3|NA
TGTGCCTGGAGTCCATCCAGCACAGATACGCAGTATTTT
CAWSPSSTDTQYF